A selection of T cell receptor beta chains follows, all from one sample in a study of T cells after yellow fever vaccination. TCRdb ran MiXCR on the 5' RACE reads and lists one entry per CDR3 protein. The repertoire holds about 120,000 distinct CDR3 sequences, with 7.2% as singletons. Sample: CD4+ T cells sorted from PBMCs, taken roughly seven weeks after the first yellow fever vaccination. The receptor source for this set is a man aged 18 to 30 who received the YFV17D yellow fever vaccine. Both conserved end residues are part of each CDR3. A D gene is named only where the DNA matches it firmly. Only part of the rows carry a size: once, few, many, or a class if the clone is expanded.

cdr3_nt: TGTGCCAGCAGCGGCCAGGCTGGGGCCAACGTCCTGACTTTC
cdr3_aa: CASSGQAGANVLTF
j_call: TRBJ2-6
v_call: TRBV7-9
clone_size: many
d_call: NA

cdr3_nt: TGTGCCAGCGCCTTTACAGGACAAACTAGCTCCTACGAGCAGTACTTC
cdr3_aa: CASAFTGQTSSYEQYF
j_call: TRBJ2-7
v_call: TRBV6-2/TRBV6-3
clone_size: many
d_call: NA

cdr3_nt: TGTGCCACCCCCACCCGGACGGGAAACTATGGCTACACCTTC
cdr3_aa: CATPTRTGNYGYTF
j_call: TRBJ1-2
v_call: TRBV28
clone_size: NA
d_call: NA

cdr3_nt: TGTGCCAGCAGCCCCACAGCGGGGGGGAGCAGCACCGGGGAGCTGTTTTTT
cdr3_aa: CASSPTAGGSSTGELFF
j_call: TRBJ2-2
v_call: TRBV4-2
clone_size: few
d_call: TRBD2

cdr3_nt: TGCAGTGCGGCCGGGACCCCAAATCAGCCCCAGCATTTT
cdr3_aa: CSAAGTPNQPQHF
j_call: TRBJ1-5
v_call: TRBV20-1
clone_size: many
d_call: NA

cdr3_nt: TGTGCCAGCTCACCACAAAGAGACGGCCATGGCTACACCTTC
cdr3_aa: CASSPQRDGHGYTF
j_call: TRBJ1-2
v_call: TRBV18
clone_size: many
d_call: NA

cdr3_nt: TGTGCCAGCAGCGTCAGGGCCTCAAGCTATGGCTACACCTTC
cdr3_aa: CASSVRASSYGYTF
j_call: TRBJ1-2
v_call: TRBV9
clone_size: NA
d_call: NA

cdr3_nt: TGTGCCAGCAGCCCTCGGGACAGGGTATGGCAGTTCTTC
cdr3_aa: CASSPRDRVWQFF
j_call: TRBJ2-1
v_call: TRBV7-2
clone_size: many
d_call: TRBD1

cdr3_nt: TGTGCCATCAGGATCGGGACAGGGGGCACAGATACGCAGTATTTT
cdr3_aa: CAIRIGTGGTDTQYF
j_call: TRBJ2-3
v_call: TRBV10-3
clone_size: many
d_call: TRBD1

cdr3_nt: TGTGCTTCAGTCCCGGGACAGGGAACCGGGGCCAACGTCCTGACTTTC
cdr3_aa: CASVPGQGTGANVLTF
j_call: TRBJ2-6
v_call: TRBV10-3
clone_size: many
d_call: TRBD1

cdr3_nt: TGTGCCAGCAGTTCTAGACAGGGGGATCAGCCCCAGCATTTT
cdr3_aa: CASSSRQGDQPQHF
j_call: TRBJ1-5
v_call: TRBV7-2
clone_size: many
d_call: TRBD1

cdr3_nt: TGTGCCAGCAGCGCCTACAGGGGTTCACCCCTCCACTTT
cdr3_aa: CASSAYRGSPLHF
j_call: TRBJ1-6
v_call: TRBV12-3/TRBV12-4
clone_size: many
d_call: TRBD1

cdr3_nt: TGTGCCAGCAGTAACACAGGGGGCGAAGGTCAGCCCCAGCATTTT
cdr3_aa: CASSNTGGEGQPQHF
j_call: TRBJ1-5
v_call: TRBV7-2
clone_size: many
d_call: TRBD1

cdr3_nt: TGCAGTGTATTCCCGGGAGGGTATGGCTACACCTTC
cdr3_aa: CSVFPGGYGYTF
j_call: TRBJ1-2
v_call: TRBV20-1
clone_size: many
d_call: NA

cdr3_nt: TGTGCCAGCAGCTGGGGGGACAGGGGGACTCATGGCTACACCTTC
cdr3_aa: CASSWGDRGTHGYTF
j_call: TRBJ1-2
v_call: TRBV5-6
clone_size: many
d_call: TRBD1

cdr3_nt: TGTGCCAGCTGGGTATCGCCGACAGGGAATCAAGATACGCAGTATTTT
cdr3_aa: CASWVSPTGNQDTQYF
j_call: TRBJ2-3
v_call: TRBV6-1
clone_size: many
d_call: TRBD1

cdr3_nt: TGTGCCACCAGCAGATTGGGACTTTACGGGGACATTCAGTACTTC
cdr3_aa: CATSRLGLYGDIQYF
j_call: TRBJ2-4
v_call: TRBV15
clone_size: few
d_call: NA

cdr3_nt: TGTGCCAGCAGCGGACGGCCAACTTATAATGAAAAACTGTTTTTT
cdr3_aa: CASSGRPTYNEKLFF
j_call: TRBJ1-4
v_call: TRBV5-6
clone_size: many
d_call: NA

cdr3_nt: TGCAGTGCTAGTCAAGGGACCTCTGGAAACACCATATATTTT
cdr3_aa: CSASQGTSGNTIYF
j_call: TRBJ1-3
v_call: TRBV20-1
clone_size: many
d_call: NA

cdr3_nt: TGCGCCAGCAGCTTTGGCGCAGGGCAAGGAAATGGCTACACCTTC
cdr3_aa: CASSFGAGQGNGYTF
j_call: TRBJ1-2
v_call: TRBV5-1
clone_size: NA
d_call: NA

cdr3_nt: TGTGCCAGCAGCATACTAGCGGGGGGAGAGTATTTT
cdr3_aa: CASSILAGGEYF
j_call: TRBJ2-3
v_call: TRBV28
clone_size: many
d_call: TRBD2

cdr3_nt: TGTGCCAGCAGCTTTACTGGACAGGGAAAGTTCTTC
cdr3_aa: CASSFTGQGKFF
j_call: TRBJ2-1
v_call: TRBV7-2
clone_size: many
d_call: TRBD1

cdr3_nt: TGTGCCAGCAGCAACAGGGACTTGGAAACCCAGTACTTC
cdr3_aa: CASSNRDLETQYF
j_call: TRBJ2-5
v_call: TRBV27
clone_size: many
d_call: NA

cdr3_nt: TGTGCCAGCTCCAAAGTCGAACGGGCTAGCACAGATACGCAGTATTTT
cdr3_aa: CASSKVERASTDTQYF
j_call: TRBJ2-3
v_call: TRBV18
clone_size: NA
d_call: NA

cdr3_nt: TGTGCCAGCAGCTTAGACAGGGGCCAAGAGACCCAGTACTTC
cdr3_aa: CASSLDRGQETQYF
j_call: TRBJ2-5
v_call: TRBV7-7
clone_size: many
d_call: TRBD1

cdr3_nt: TGTGCCAGCAGCGTAGTAATCGGGGTTCCGGGGAATGAGCAGTTCTTC
cdr3_aa: CASSVVIGVPGNEQFF
j_call: TRBJ2-1
v_call: TRBV9
clone_size: many
d_call: NA

cdr3_nt: TGTGCCAGCAGTGAACAGGGGAGTCAGCCCCAGCATTTT
cdr3_aa: CASSEQGSQPQHF
j_call: TRBJ1-5
v_call: TRBV12-3/TRBV12-4
clone_size: NA
d_call: TRBD1

cdr3_nt: TGTGCCAGCAGTCGCAAGGCGGGGTACGCAGATACGCAGTATTTT
cdr3_aa: CASSRKAGYADTQYF
j_call: TRBJ2-3
v_call: TRBV7-6
clone_size: many
d_call: NA

cdr3_nt: TGCGCCAGCAGCCAATGGGGCTTCGCCGGGACCCAGTACTTC
cdr3_aa: CASSQWGFAGTQYF
j_call: TRBJ2-5
v_call: TRBV4-1
clone_size: many
d_call: NA

cdr3_nt: TGCAGTGTCCTAGGACACGGATATGGCTACACCTTC
cdr3_aa: CSVLGHGYGYTF
j_call: TRBJ1-2
v_call: TRBV20-1
clone_size: few
d_call: NA

cdr3_nt: TGTGCCAGCAGCTACTCGGGGGGGCCTCTGTTCTTC
cdr3_aa: CASSYSGGPLFF
j_call: TRBJ2-1
v_call: TRBV11-3
clone_size: many
d_call: TRBD2

cdr3_nt: TGTGCCAGCGGACGGACAGGTGACAATGAGCAGTTCTTC
cdr3_aa: CASGRTGDNEQFF
j_call: TRBJ2-1
v_call: TRBV2
clone_size: few
d_call: TRBD1

cdr3_nt: TGTGCCAGCAGCTTCCGAACTAGCTTCCAAGAGACCCAGTACTTC
cdr3_aa: CASSFRTSFQETQYF
j_call: TRBJ2-5
v_call: TRBV7-8
clone_size: many
d_call: NA

cdr3_nt: TGTGCCAGTTCCAGGGGAGGAGGTGAAAAACTGTTTTTT
cdr3_aa: CASSRGGGEKLFF
j_call: TRBJ1-4
v_call: TRBV19
clone_size: NA
d_call: NA

cdr3_nt: TGCGCCAGCAGCTGGCTCGGGCCTGGAAACACCATATATTTT
cdr3_aa: CASSWLGPGNTIYF
j_call: TRBJ1-3
v_call: TRBV5-1
clone_size: many
d_call: NA

cdr3_nt: TGTGCCAGCAGCGCGCAGACAGTAGCCAAAAACATTCAGTACTTC
cdr3_aa: CASSAQTVAKNIQYF
j_call: TRBJ2-4
v_call: TRBV7-2
clone_size: many
d_call: NA

cdr3_nt: TGCGCCAGCAGCTTAACTTATGGAAAACTGTTTTTT
cdr3_aa: CASSLTYGKLFF
j_call: TRBJ1-4
v_call: TRBV5-1
clone_size: many
d_call: NA

cdr3_nt: TGCGCCAGCAGTGAGTCCCGACAGGCCCTTAATTCACCCCTCCACTTT
cdr3_aa: CASSESRQALNSPLHF
j_call: TRBJ1-6
v_call: TRBV10-2
clone_size: many
d_call: NA

cdr3_nt: TGTGCCATCAGGACATTACAGGAGAACACTGAAGCTTTCTTT
cdr3_aa: CAIRTLQENTEAFF
j_call: TRBJ1-1
v_call: TRBV10-3
clone_size: many
d_call: NA

cdr3_nt: TGTGCCAGCACCCTGGGGGTCCTCTATGGCTACACCTTC
cdr3_aa: CASTLGVLYGYTF
j_call: TRBJ1-2
v_call: TRBV12-3/TRBV12-4
clone_size: many
d_call: NA

cdr3_nt: TGTGCCAGCAGCCCTCGGGTAGGGATTGAAAACGGGCACACTGAAGCTTTCTTT
cdr3_aa: CASSPRVGIENGHTEAFF
j_call: TRBJ1-1
v_call: TRBV12-3/TRBV12-4
clone_size: NA
d_call: NA

cdr3_nt: TGTGCCAGCAGCTTTGTTTGGGACAGCCATGGCTACACCTTC
cdr3_aa: CASSFVWDSHGYTF
j_call: TRBJ1-2
v_call: TRBV7-2
clone_size: many
d_call: TRBD1

cdr3_nt: TGTGCCAGCAGCGGGGGGGGGCAGCTAAACTATGGCTACACCTTC
cdr3_aa: CASSGGGQLNYGYTF
j_call: TRBJ1-2
v_call: TRBV9
clone_size: many
d_call: NA

cdr3_nt: TGTGCCAGCAGCCCACCGTGGAACTCTGGAAACACCATATATTTT
cdr3_aa: CASSPPWNSGNTIYF
j_call: TRBJ1-3
v_call: TRBV3-1
clone_size: few
d_call: NA

cdr3_nt: TGCAGTGCTACGGCAGGGGAAAGGGGCTACACCTTC
cdr3_aa: CSATAGERGYTF
j_call: TRBJ1-2
v_call: TRBV20-1
clone_size: many
d_call: NA

cdr3_nt: TGTGCCTGGGGGCCCGGAGATACGCAGTATTTT
cdr3_aa: CAWGPGDTQYF
j_call: TRBJ2-3
v_call: TRBV6-1
clone_size: many
d_call: NA

cdr3_nt: TGTGCCAGTAGTTCACGACTAGCGGAGGCCCTGTACCAAGAGACCCAGTACTTC
cdr3_aa: CASSSRLAEALYQETQYF
j_call: TRBJ2-5
v_call: TRBV19
clone_size: many
d_call: TRBD2

cdr3_nt: TGTGCCAGCAGATCAACAGGGGGCAATCAGCCCCAGCATTTT
cdr3_aa: CASRSTGGNQPQHF
j_call: TRBJ1-5
v_call: TRBV6-1
clone_size: many
d_call: TRBD1

cdr3_nt: TGTGCCAGCAGCTCTTTCCCAGGACATACTGAAGCTTTCTTT
cdr3_aa: CASSSFPGHTEAFF
j_call: TRBJ1-1
v_call: TRBV7-3
clone_size: many
d_call: NA

cdr3_nt: TGTGCCAGCAGTTTCGCCGGGGAGCTGTTTTTT
cdr3_aa: CASSFAGELFF
j_call: TRBJ2-2
v_call: TRBV12-3/TRBV12-4
clone_size: many
d_call: NA

cdr3_nt: TGCACTGCGTTACAGGGAAATCAGCCCCAGCATTTT
cdr3_aa: CTALQGNQPQHF
j_call: TRBJ1-5
v_call: TRBV20-1
clone_size: many
d_call: NA

cdr3_nt: TGCGCCAGCAGCGGATCGGTGGGGAGCACTGAAGCTTTCTTT
cdr3_aa: CASSGSVGSTEAFF
j_call: TRBJ1-1
v_call: TRBV5-1
clone_size: many
d_call: NA

cdr3_nt: TGTGCCAGCAGGACGACAGGGCGAACCATGAACACTGAAGCTTTCTTT
cdr3_aa: CASRTTGRTMNTEAFF
j_call: TRBJ1-1
v_call: TRBV12-3/TRBV12-4
clone_size: many
d_call: TRBD1

cdr3_nt: TGTGCCAGTAGTGGCGACAGGGGCACTTATGGCTACACCTTC
cdr3_aa: CASSGDRGTYGYTF
j_call: TRBJ1-2
v_call: TRBV19
clone_size: many
d_call: TRBD1

cdr3_nt: TGTGCCAGCAGTCCACAGCGGGGGGGAGCCAATACGCAGTATTTT
cdr3_aa: CASSPQRGGANTQYF
j_call: TRBJ2-3
v_call: TRBV6-2/TRBV6-3
clone_size: many
d_call: TRBD2

cdr3_nt: TGTGCCAGCAGTTATACGGGAAACACTGAAGCTTTCTTT
cdr3_aa: CASSYTGNTEAFF
j_call: TRBJ1-1
v_call: TRBV6-5
clone_size: many
d_call: NA

cdr3_nt: TGCGCCAGCAGCCTCGGGACAGGAGCCCAAGAGACCCAGTACTTC
cdr3_aa: CASSLGTGAQETQYF
j_call: TRBJ2-5
v_call: TRBV5-1
clone_size: many
d_call: TRBD1

cdr3_nt: TGTGCCAGCTCGGCAGGGTACACAACTAATGAAAAACTGTTTTTT
cdr3_aa: CASSAGYTTNEKLFF
j_call: TRBJ1-4
v_call: TRBV9
clone_size: many
d_call: NA

cdr3_nt: TGTGCCAGCAGCCGCCCGGGTTATGAGCAGTTCTTC
cdr3_aa: CASSRPGYEQFF
j_call: TRBJ2-1
v_call: TRBV7-2
clone_size: many
d_call: NA

cdr3_nt: TGCAGTGCTAGAGATCTCGCAGGGACGGAGACCCAGTACTTC
cdr3_aa: CSARDLAGTETQYF
j_call: TRBJ2-5
v_call: TRBV20-1
clone_size: many
d_call: NA